The sequence of this TCR beta chain was determined in a study of technical replicates of blood from a few donors. With 4 bases removed from V and 6 bases from J, the gap between germline ends came to 11 bases. The germline V gene has CDR1 SGDLS and CDR2 YYNGEE. The CDR3 contains 13 residues. Assay used: immunoSEQ multiplex PCR; TCRdb lists only in-frame clones, some missing. The table records roughly 69,000 clones, 95% to 97% of them present only once. The source material was T cells isolated from PBMCs. This receptor was identified in a human donor in good health. The chain combines TRBV9 with TRBJ2-1; D ambiguous. The CDR3 DNA follows: TGTGCCAGCAGCCTCCCTAATGTCAATGAGCAGTTCTTC. The encoded protein is CASSLPNVNEQFF.